This entry describes one T cell receptor beta chain. No antigen is known for it. The data were taken from a study of OX40 agonist ivuxolimab in advanced cancers. Blood was sampled at baseline, cycle 4 day 1, and cycle 7 day 1. Generated by immunoSEQ multiplex PCR, the TCRdb table keeps only in-frame clones and is missing some. The table lists around 52,000 clones, 75% to 85% of them singletons. General study findings and limits: CD4+ and CD8+ T cells in blood underwent clonal expansion by week 6 at 0.1 to 3.0 mg/kg.

The CDR3 sequence is 13 residues long. Germline V gives CDR1 LNHDA, CDR2 SQIVND (reference sequence). V lost 3 bases and J 5 bases, leaving 10 bases between the germline ends. The chain joins TRBV19 to TRBJ2-5; no reliable D call. The specimen comprised CD4+ or CD8+ T cells sorted from blood, sampled in a trial of the OX40 agonist ivuxolimab. The clonotype originates from an adult with an advanced solid tumor such as melanoma, head and neck, liver or kidney cancer. The CDR3 nucleotides read TGTGCCAGTAGTATTTTGGGGTTGGAGACCCAGTACTTC. This translates into CASSILGLETQYF.